These T cell receptor beta chains were read from a single sample in a study of OX40 agonist ivuxolimab in advanced cancers. Using immunoSEQ multiplex PCR, the repertoire was profiled, and TCRdb retains in-frame clones only, with some absent. The repertoire consists of roughly 100,000 clones, with approximately 80% occurring once and the leading ten covering around 5.5%. The material sequenced was CD4+ or CD8+ T cells sorted from blood, taken in a trial of the OX40 agonist ivuxolimab. The receptors were sampled from an adult with an advanced solid tumor such as melanoma, head and neck, liver or kidney cancer. Both conserved end residues are part of each CDR3. Fields, in order: J gene, D gene, clone size, V gene, CDR3 protein, CDR3 DNA. The D gene is left open where the match is weak. A row's size may be missing; if present it is once, few, many or a size class.

TRBJ2-1,TRBD2,-,TRBV6-5,CASSSGTSGWNEQFF,TGTGCCAGCAGCAGTGGGACTAGCGGGTGGAATGAGCAGTTCTTC
TRBJ1-6,-,once,TRBV9,CASSVGGSPLHF,TGTGCCAGCAGCGTAGGAGGGTCACCCCTCCACTTT
TRBJ2-7,TRBD1,-,TRBV7-9,CASSPESGQGRSYEQYF,TGTGCCAGCAGCCCCGAATCTGGACAGGGGAGGTCCTACGAGCAGTACTTC
TRBJ2-4,-,-,TRBV19,CASSMLGNIQYF,TGTGCCAGTAGTATGCTAGGGAACATTCAGTACTTC
TRBJ2-5,-,few,TRBV7-9,CASSLVVRGGSETQYF,TGTGCCAGCAGCTTAGTGGTCAGGGGCGGATCAGAGACCCAGTACTTC
TRBJ1-1,-,-,TRBV6-6,CASSYSDRRGHGAFF,TGTGCCAGCAGTTACTCGGATAGGCGGGGGCACGGAGCTTTCTTT
TRBJ2-1,-,once,TRBV19,CASSPSQVSYNEQFF,TGTGCCAGTAGTCCGAGCCAGGTATCCTACAATGAGCAGTTCTTC
TRBJ2-7,-,-,TRBV7-8,CASSLAGFDEQYF,TGTGCCAGCAGCTTGGCGGGATTCGACGAGCAGTACTTC
TRBJ2-7,-,-,TRBV6-6,CASSHLYEQYF,TGTGCCAGCAGTCACCTCTACGAGCAGTACTTC
TRBJ1-5,-,-,TRBV27,CASRNYNQPQHF,TGTGCCAGCAGAAACTACAATCAGCCCCAGCATTTT
TRBJ2-7,-,-,TRBV27,CASSSRGGPYEQYF,TGTGCCAGCAGTTCTCGCGGGGGCCCCTACGAGCAGTACTTC
TRBJ2-1,TRBD2,-,TRBV4-1,CASSQDPRGLAGGRNEQFF,TGCGCCAGCAGCCAAGACCCTCGGGGACTAGCGGGAGGCAGGAATGAGCAGTTCTTC
TRBJ2-7,TRBD1,-,TRBV7-3,CASSLVGQGYEQYF,TGTGCCAGCAGCTTAGTGGGACAGGGCTACGAGCAGTACTTC
TRBJ1-1,-,-,TRBV7-9,CASRVGAGTEAFF,TGTGCCAGCAGGGTCGGGGCAGGCACTGAAGCTTTCTTT
TRBJ1-2,-,-,TRBV30,CAWSVRGAGYGYTF,TGTGCCTGGAGTGTACGTGGGGCCGGCTATGGCTACACCTTC
TRBJ1-4,-,-,TRBV11-2,CASSLDPKKLFF,TGTGCCAGCAGCTTAGATCCCAAAAAACTGTTTTTT
TRBJ2-7,-,-,TRBV14,CASSQENSRYEQYF,TGTGCCAGCAGCCAAGAAAACAGTCGCTACGAGCAGTACTTC
TRBJ2-3,-,-,TRBV19,CASSITDTQYF,TGTGCCAGTAGTATCACAGATACGCAGTATTTT
TRBJ2-3,TRBD2,-,TRBV10-3,CAITNAEAGGRDTQYF,TGTGCCATCACTAACGCAGAGGCGGGGGGGCGAGATACGCAGTATTTT
TRBJ1-6,-,-,TRBV14,CASSQVGRGNSPLHF,TGTGCCAGCAGCCAAGTGGGCAGGGGAAATTCACCCCTCCACTTT
TRBJ2-1,-,-,TRBV5-6,CASSRSGVGPNNEQFF,TGTGCCAGCAGCCGAAGTGGGGTGGGCCCAAACAATGAGCAGTTCTTC
TRBJ2-1,-,-,TRBV7-2,CASSVRAALDEQFF,TGTGCCAGCAGCGTCAGAGCCGCTCTCGACGAGCAGTTCTTC
TRBJ1-1,TRBD1,-,TRBV7-9,CASSLTTGGLGTEAFF,TGTGCCAGCAGCTTAACGACAGGGGGCCTGGGCACTGAAGCTTTCTTT
TRBJ2-7,TRBD1,-,TRBV5-1,CASSDDRAWVQYF,TGCGCCAGCAGCGATGACAGGGCATGGGTGCAGTACTTC
TRBJ1-2,TRBD1,-,TRBV19,CASSHQGAPNYGYTF,TGTGCCAGTAGTCACCAGGGGGCGCCTAACTATGGCTACACCTTC
TRBJ2-3,-,-,TRBV4-1,CASSQVGGAYTDTQYF,TGCGCCAGCAGCCAAGTGGGGGGGGCCTATACAGATACGCAGTATTTT
TRBJ2-7,-,-,TRBV7-2,CASSLEFLQYF,TGTGCCAGCAGCTTAGAGTTTTTGCAGTACTTC
TRBJ2-7,-,once,TRBV27,CASSLSGGGVYEQYF,TGTGCCAGCAGTTTATCCGGGGGTGGGGTCTACGAGCAGTACTTC
TRBJ2-1,-,-,TRBV2,CASRNLRASSYNEQFF,TGTGCCAGCAGGAATCTCAGGGCTAGCTCCTACAATGAGCAGTTCTTC
TRBJ2-3,-,-,TRBV27,CASKLMRTARTDTQYF,TGTGCCAGCAAGCTAATGAGGACAGCCCGCACAGATACGCAGTATTTT
TRBJ2-7,-,-,TRBV5-1,CASSLGGGSGYEQYF,TGCGCCAGCAGCTTAGGCGGGGGCTCGGGGTACGAGCAGTACTTC
TRBJ2-2,TRBD1,-,TRBV5-8,CASSPGQGGTGELFF,TGTGCCAGCAGCCCGGGACAGGGCGGCACCGGGGAGCTGTTTTTT
TRBJ1-5,TRBD1,-,TRBV19,CASGTGGVSNQPQHF,TGTGCCAGTGGGACAGGGGGCGTCAGCAATCAGCCCCAGCATTTT
TRBJ2-1,-,-,TRBV18,CASSPPPAGNNEQFF,TGTGCCAGCTCACCACCGCCGGCAGGGAACAATGAGCAGTTCTTC
TRBJ2-6,-,-,TRBV11-2,CASSFRPPSSSGANVLTF,TGTGCCAGCAGCTTTAGACCGCCGAGTAGCTCTGGGGCCAACGTCCTGACTTTC
TRBJ1-1,TRBD1,few,TRBV14,CASSQARGDRVEAFF,TGTGCCAGCAGCCAAGCTCGAGGGGACAGGGTAGAAGCTTTCTTT
TRBJ1-2,TRBD1,-,TRBV6-1,CASSPQGALNYGYTF,TGTGCCAGCAGTCCACAGGGGGCGCTTAACTATGGCTACACCTTC
TRBJ1-5,-,-,TRBV21-1,CASSKPPQGSTQHF,TGTGCCAGCAGCAAACCCCCCCAAGGGTCGACCCAGCATTTT
TRBJ1-6,-,-,TRBV5-1,CASSPSGMDSPLHF,TGCGCCAGCAGTCCCTCGGGAATGGATTCACCCCTCCACTTT
TRBJ1-4,TRBD1,-,TRBV7-3,CASSSSGGQGNEKLFF,TGTGCCAGCAGCTCCTCGGGGGGACAGGGAAATGAAAAACTGTTTTTT
TRBJ2-7,-,few,TRBV25-1,CASQGLGRSSEQYF,TGTGCCAGTCAAGGGCTAGGGAGGTCGAGCGAGCAGTACTTC
TRBJ1-1,TRBD1,-,TRBV9,CASSATGTGRTEAFF,TGTGCCAGCAGCGCCACCGGGACAGGGAGGACTGAAGCTTTCTTT
TRBJ2-7,-,-,TRBV18,CASSPILSVSGHEQYF,TGTGCCAGCTCACCAATCCTTAGCGTATCAGGCCACGAGCAGTACTTC